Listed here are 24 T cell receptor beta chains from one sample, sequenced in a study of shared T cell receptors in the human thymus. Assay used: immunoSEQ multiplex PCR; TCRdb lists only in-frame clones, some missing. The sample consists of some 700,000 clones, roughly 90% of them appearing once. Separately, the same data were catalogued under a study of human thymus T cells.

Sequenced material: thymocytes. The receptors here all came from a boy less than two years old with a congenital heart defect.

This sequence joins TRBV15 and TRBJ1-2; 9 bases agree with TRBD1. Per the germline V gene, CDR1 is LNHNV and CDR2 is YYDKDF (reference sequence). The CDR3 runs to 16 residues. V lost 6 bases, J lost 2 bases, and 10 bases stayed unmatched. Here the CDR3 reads CATRGRGGQGNYGYTF. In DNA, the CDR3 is TGTGCCACCAGAGGTCGAGGGGGACAGGGCAACTATGGCTACACCTTC.

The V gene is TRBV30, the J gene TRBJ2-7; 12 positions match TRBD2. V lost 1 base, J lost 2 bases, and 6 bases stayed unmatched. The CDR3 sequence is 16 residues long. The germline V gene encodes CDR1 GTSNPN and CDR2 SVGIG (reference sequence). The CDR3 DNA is TGTGCCTGGAGTGCGACTAGCGGGGGCATAGCCTACGAGCAGTACTTC. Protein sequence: CAWSATSGGIAYEQYF. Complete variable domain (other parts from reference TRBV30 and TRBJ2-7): SQTIHQWPATLVQPVGSPLSLECTVEGTSNPNLYWYRQAAGRGLQLLFYSVGIGQISSEVPQNLSASRPQDRQFILSSKKLLLSDSGFYLCAWSATSGGIAYEQYFGPGTRLTVT.

The CDR3 is CASSLGETEAFF. The CDR3, as DNA: TGTGCCAGCAGCTTAGGGGAGACTGAAGCTTTCTTT. The gene calls are TRBV13 and TRBJ1-1; D remains unclear. The ends were cut back, 0 bases at V and 5 bases at J, with 4 bases in the middle. CDR1 is PRHDT and CDR2 is FYEKMQ in the germline V gene (reference sequence). This CDR3 has 12 amino acids.

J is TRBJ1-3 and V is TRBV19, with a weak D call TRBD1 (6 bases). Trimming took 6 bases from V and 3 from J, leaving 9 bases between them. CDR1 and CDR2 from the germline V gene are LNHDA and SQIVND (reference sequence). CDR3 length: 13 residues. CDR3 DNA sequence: TGTGCCAGTAGAGGACAGTTTGGAAACACCATATATTTT. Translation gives CASRGQFGNTIYF.

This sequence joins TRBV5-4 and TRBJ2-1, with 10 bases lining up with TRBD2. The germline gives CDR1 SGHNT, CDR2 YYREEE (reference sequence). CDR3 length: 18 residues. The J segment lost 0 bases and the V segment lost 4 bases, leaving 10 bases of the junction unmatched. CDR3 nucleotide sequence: TGTGCCAGCAGCGAGGTGAGAGGACTAGCGGTCTCCTACAATGAGCAGTTCTTC. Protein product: CASSEVRGLAVSYNEQFF.

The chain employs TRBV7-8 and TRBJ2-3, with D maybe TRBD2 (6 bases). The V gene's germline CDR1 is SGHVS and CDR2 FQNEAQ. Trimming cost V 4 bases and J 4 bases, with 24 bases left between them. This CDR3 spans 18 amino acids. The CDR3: CASSSYWEEGGGADTQYF. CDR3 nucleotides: TGTGCCAGCAGCTCCTACTGGGAGGAGGGAGGCGGCGCAGATACGCAGTATTTT.

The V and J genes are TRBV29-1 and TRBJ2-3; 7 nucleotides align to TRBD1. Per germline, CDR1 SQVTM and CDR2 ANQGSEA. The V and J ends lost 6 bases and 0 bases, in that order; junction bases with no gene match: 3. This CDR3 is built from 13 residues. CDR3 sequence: CSVTGVSTDTQYF. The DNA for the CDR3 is TGCAGCGTCACAGGGGTTAGCACAGATACGCAGTATTTT.

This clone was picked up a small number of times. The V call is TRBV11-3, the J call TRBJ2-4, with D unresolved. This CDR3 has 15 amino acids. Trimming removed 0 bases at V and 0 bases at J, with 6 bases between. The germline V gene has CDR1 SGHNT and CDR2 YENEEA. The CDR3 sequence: CASSLDQLAKNIQYF. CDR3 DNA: TGTGCCAGCAGCTTAGACCAGTTAGCCAAAAACATTCAGTACTTC. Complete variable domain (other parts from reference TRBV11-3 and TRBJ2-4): EAGVVQSPRYKIIEKKQPVAFWCNPISGHNTLYWYLQNLGQGPELLIRYENEEAVDDSQLPKDRFSAERLKGVDSTLKIQPAELGDSAVYLCASSLDQLAKNIQYFGAGTRLSVL.

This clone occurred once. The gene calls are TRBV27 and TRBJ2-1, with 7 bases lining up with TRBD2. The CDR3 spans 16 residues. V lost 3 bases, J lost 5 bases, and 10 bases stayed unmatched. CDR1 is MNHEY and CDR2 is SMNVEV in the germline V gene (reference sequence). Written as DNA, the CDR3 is TGTGCCAGCAGTTTCATAGGTACTAGCGTAAACAATGAGCAGTTCTTC. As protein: CASSFIGTSVNNEQFF.

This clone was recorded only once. In DNA, the CDR3 is TGTGCCAGCAGCCCCTATGAGCAGTTCTTC. Protein: CASSPYEQFF. The chain couples TRBV7-8 to TRBJ2-1, with D unclear. Germline lookup yields CDR1 SGHVS and CDR2 FQNEAQ. The CDR3 has 10 amino acids. Trimming pared 5 bases from V and 8 bases from J, leaving 4 bases between.

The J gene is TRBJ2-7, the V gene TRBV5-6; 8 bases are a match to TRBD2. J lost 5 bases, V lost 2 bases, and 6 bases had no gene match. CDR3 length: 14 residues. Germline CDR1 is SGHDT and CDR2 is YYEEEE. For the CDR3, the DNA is TGTGCCAGCAGCTTCCGGGAGGGCCTGGACGAGCAGTACTTC. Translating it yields CASSFREGLDEQYF. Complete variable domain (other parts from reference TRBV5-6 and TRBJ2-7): DAGVTQSPTHLIKTRGQQVTLRCSPKSGHDTVSWYQQALGQGPQFIFQYYEEEERQRGNFPDRFSGHQFPNYSSELNVNALLLGDSALYLCASSFREGLDEQYFGPGTRLTVT.

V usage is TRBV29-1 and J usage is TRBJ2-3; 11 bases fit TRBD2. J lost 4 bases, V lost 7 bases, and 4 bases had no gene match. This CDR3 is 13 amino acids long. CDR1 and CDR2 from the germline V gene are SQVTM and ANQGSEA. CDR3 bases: TGCAGCGCCGTAGCGGGAGGGGCAGATACGCAGTATTTT. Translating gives CSAVAGGADTQYF.

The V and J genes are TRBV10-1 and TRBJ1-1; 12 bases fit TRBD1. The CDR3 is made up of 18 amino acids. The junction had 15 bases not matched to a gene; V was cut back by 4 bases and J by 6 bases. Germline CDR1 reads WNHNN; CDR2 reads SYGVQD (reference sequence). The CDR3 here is CASSADRDRGPKSAEAFF. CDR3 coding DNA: TGCGCCAGCAGTGCGGACCGGGACAGGGGGCCCAAAAGCGCTGAAGCTTTCTTT.

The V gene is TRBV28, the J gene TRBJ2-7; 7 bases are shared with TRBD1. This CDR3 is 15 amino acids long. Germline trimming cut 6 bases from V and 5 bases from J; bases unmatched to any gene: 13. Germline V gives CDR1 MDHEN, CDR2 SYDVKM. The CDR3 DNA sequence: TGTGCCAGCAGGTTCCTACAGGGGAAGTGGGACGAGCAGTACTTC. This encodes CASRFLQGKWDEQYF.

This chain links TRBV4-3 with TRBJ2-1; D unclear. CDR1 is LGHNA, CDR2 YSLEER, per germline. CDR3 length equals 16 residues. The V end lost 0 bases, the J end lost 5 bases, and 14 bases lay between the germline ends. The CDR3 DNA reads TGCGCCAGCAGCCAAGATTTGGTGCGGAGCCACAATGAGCAGTTCTTC. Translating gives CASSQDLVRSHNEQFF.

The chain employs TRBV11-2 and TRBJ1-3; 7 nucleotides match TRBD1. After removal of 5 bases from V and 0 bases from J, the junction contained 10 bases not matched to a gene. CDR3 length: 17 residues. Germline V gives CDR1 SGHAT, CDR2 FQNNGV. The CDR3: CASSPHPTGFSGNTIYF. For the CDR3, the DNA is TGTGCCAGCAGCCCCCACCCGACAGGGTTCTCTGGAAACACCATATATTTT.

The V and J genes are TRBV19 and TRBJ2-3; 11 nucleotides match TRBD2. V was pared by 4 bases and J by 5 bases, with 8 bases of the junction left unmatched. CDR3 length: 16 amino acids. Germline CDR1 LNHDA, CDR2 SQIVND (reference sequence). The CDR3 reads CASSRDSGRALDTQYF. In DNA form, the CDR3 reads TGTGCCAGTAGTAGAGATAGCGGGAGGGCCTTAGATACGCAGTATTTT.

The CDR3 is CASSRLANTKNEQFF. As DNA, the CDR3 is TGTGCCAGCAGCCGACTAGCGAACACCAAAAATGAGCAGTTCTTC. The chain carries TRBV28 and TRBJ2-1; 8 bases are shared with TRBD2. The CDR3 consists of 15 residues. The V gene end was trimmed by 6 bases and the J gene end by 7 bases; junction bases not matched to a gene: 11. Germline CDR1 MDHEN, CDR2 SYDVKM.

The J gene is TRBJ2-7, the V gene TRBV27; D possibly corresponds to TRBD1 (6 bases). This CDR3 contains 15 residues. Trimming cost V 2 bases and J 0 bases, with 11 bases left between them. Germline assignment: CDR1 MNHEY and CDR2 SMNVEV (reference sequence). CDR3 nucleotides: TGTGCCAGCAGTTTAATACAGGGCCTCTCCTACGAGCAGTACTTC. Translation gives CASSLIQGLSYEQYF.

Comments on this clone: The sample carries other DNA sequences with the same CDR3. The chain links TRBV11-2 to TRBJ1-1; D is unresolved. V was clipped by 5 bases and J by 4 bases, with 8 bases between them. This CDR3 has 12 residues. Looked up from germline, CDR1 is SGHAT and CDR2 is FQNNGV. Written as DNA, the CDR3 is TGTGCCAGCAGCCAGGCTGGCACTGAAGCTTTCTTT. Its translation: CASSQAGTEAFF.

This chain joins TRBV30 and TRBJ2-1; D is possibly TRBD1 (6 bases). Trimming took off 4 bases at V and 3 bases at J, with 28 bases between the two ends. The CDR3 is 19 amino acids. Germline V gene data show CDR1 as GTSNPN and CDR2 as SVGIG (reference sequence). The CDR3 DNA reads TGTGCCTGGATAAATCCTGACAGGACGGGCCGCAGGGACTACAATGAGCAGTTCTTC. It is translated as CAWINPDRTGRRDYNEQFF.

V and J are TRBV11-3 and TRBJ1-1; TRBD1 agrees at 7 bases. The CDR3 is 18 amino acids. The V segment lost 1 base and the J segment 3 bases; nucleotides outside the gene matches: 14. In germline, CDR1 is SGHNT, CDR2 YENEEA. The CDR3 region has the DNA TGTGCCAGCAGCTTAGTGGTGCCGGGACAGTCGCATGACACTGAAGCTTTCTTT. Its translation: CASSLVVPGQSHDTEAFF.

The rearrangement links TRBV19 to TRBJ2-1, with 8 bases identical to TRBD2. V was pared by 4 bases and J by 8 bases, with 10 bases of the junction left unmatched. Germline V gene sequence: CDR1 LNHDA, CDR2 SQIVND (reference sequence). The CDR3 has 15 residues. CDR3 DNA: TGTGCCAGTAGTAGCAGGGAGCGGGAGCTTTATGAGCAGTTCTTC. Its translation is CASSSRERELYEQFF.

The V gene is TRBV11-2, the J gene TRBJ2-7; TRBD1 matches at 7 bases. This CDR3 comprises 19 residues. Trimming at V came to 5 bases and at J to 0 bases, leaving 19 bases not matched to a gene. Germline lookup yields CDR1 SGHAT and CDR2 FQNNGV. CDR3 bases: TGTGCCAGCAGCCTGGGGCGAGACAGGGTCGGGGTTAGCTCCTACGAGCAGTACTTC. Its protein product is CASSLGRDRVGVSSYEQYF.